This T cell receptor beta chain appears in the sequencing data of a study of blood T cell repertoires in COVID-19. In the study overall: Sources were T cells, B-cell-depleted T cells, or PBMCs; the material itself was cDNA or gDNA.

As handled by the study authors: For nucleated cells, counts were estimated from reference gene primer amplification. Data came from immunoSEQ multiplex PCR; TCRdb stores just in-frame clones and leaves some out. That table supplies the V and J calls and clone size; D and trimming were determined from the DNA. The table includes 250,000 to 300,000 clones, under 95% detected once. Germline V CDR1 and CDR2: MDHEN, SYDVKM. Trimming took off 1 base at V and 3 bases at J, with 10 bases between the two ends. This CDR3 region has 14 residues. The chain is built from TRBV28 and TRBJ2-7; TRBD2 might be the D (6 bases). What was sequenced was PBMCs or T cells enriched from blood (not recorded which). The source is a woman between 35 and 50 years old with acute COVID-19. The CDR3 is CASSLFGGDYEQYF. In DNA, the CDR3 is TGTGCCAGCAGTTTATTCGGGGGAGACTACGAGCAGTACTTC.